The clone carrying this T cell receptor (beta chain) has more than one count but fewer than ten. Its antigen is not known. With 4 bases removed from V and 3 bases from J, the gap between germline ends came to 14 bases. The CDR3 runs 15 residues. The germline V gene encodes CDR1 SGHRS and CDR2 YFSETQ. The data stem from a study of T-cell memory formation after mild COVID-19. About the study: Most TCR clusters belonged to a single donor.

The study's findings and limits: CD4+ contracting clones lay mainly in CM and EM, CD8+ ones in EMRA. There was a balanced CD4/CD8 profile in clones contracting day 15 to 85, and later expanders leaned CD4+. Pre-infection memory carried some responding clones, suggesting that cross-reactive memory joined.

Using its own MiXCR run on the 5' RACE reads, TCRdb lists one record per CDR3 protein. The sample contains 350,000 or so distinct CDR3 sequences, 20% to 25% of which appear only once. The sequence was obtained from a man younger than 35 who had mild COVID-19 (a few samples of this study predate the infection). Cell type and time point are not known. The chain employs TRBV5-1 and TRBJ2-1; D possibly corresponds to TRBD2 (6 bases). Material: PBMCs or a T cell subset sorted from them (not recorded which). CDR3 loop: CASSTPGLNYNEQFF. The CDR3 nucleotides read TGCGCCAGCAGCACGCCGGGACTCAACTACAATGAGCAGTTCTTC.